These T cell receptor beta chains were read from a single sample in a study of blood T cell repertoires in COVID-19. Clones were sequenced by immunoSEQ multiplex PCR, and TCRdb holds only the in-frame ones, with some missing. This repertoire shows about 280,000 clones, approximately 85% found once; its top ten account for 5.1%. Source material: peripheral blood. All receptors come from a man aged 45 to 65 with active or convalescent COVID-19. Each CDR3 is given with its conserved first and last residue. D genes are given only for firm matches. Clone size is given for some rows only: seen once, a few or many times, or a class if the clone is expanded.

>TRBJ2-2|-|TRBV30|-
CASGPPNTGELFF
TGTGCCTCTGGGCCGCCCAACACCGGGGAGCTGTTTTTT
>TRBJ2-5|-|TRBV5-1|-
CASSLRSVETQYF
TGCGCCAGCAGCTTGCGTAGCGTGGAGACCCAGTACTTC
>TRBJ2-5|-|TRBV5-4|-
CASQASGETQYF
TGTGCCAGCCAGGCCTCAGGGGAGACCCAGTACTTC
>TRBJ2-1|TRBD1|TRBV25-1|-
CASSARGTEQFF
TGTGCCAGCAGTGCCAGGGGGACTGAGCAGTTCTTC
>TRBJ2-1|TRBD2|TRBV19|-
CATKTTSGTYNEQFF
TGTGCCACTAAGACGACTAGCGGGACATACAATGAGCAGTTCTTC
>TRBJ1-5|TRBD1|TRBV28|-
CASLQGFRNQPQHF
TGTGCCAGCTTACAGGGGTTCCGCAATCAGCCCCAGCATTTT
>TRBJ2-7|-|TRBV5-6|once
CASSGRGFSNEQYF
TGTGCCAGCAGCGGACGGGGGTTCAGCAACGAGCAGTACTTC
>TRBJ1-2|-|TRBV6-6|-
CASSQTVNYGYTF
TGTGCCAGCAGTCAGACAGTTAACTATGGCTACACCTTC
>TRBJ1-2|-|TRBV13|few
CASSPRGFNYGYTF
TGTGCCAGCAGCCCCCGGGGATTTAACTATGGCTACACCTTC
>TRBJ1-2|TRBD1|TRBV6-5|-
CASSSLQGARGYTF
TGTGCCAGCAGTTCCCTACAGGGGGCGCGTGGCTACACCTTC
>TRBJ1-6|-|TRBV7-2|few
CASSLAPLTTNSPLHF
TGTGCCAGCAGCTTAGCTCCCTTGACAACGAATTCACCCCTCCACTTT
>TRBJ2-7|TRBD1|TRBV9|-
CASSARTGGYEQYF
TGTGCCAGCAGCGCGAGGACAGGGGGCTACGAGCAGTACTTC
>TRBJ2-5|-|TRBV5-1|-
CASSLQTQANQETQYF
TGCGCCAGCAGCTTACAAACACAGGCGAACCAAGAGACCCAGTACTTC
>TRBJ2-1|TRBD2|TRBV7-6|-
CASSLGGRAGNEQFF
TGTGCCAGCAGCTTAGGCGGGAGGGCCGGCAATGAGCAGTTCTTC
>TRBJ1-6|-|TRBV7-9|-
CASRATGTPLHF
TGTGCCAGCAGGGCAACAGGGACACCCCTCCACTTT
>TRBJ1-6|-|TRBV30|-
CAWSVRSGSPLHF
TGTGCCTGGAGTGTACGTTCGGGATCACCCCTCCACTTT
>TRBJ1-2|-|TRBV7-2|-
CASSLVRQNYGYTF
TGTGCCAGCAGCTTAGTGCGGCAGAACTATGGCTACACCTTC
>TRBJ1-1|-|TRBV14|-
CASSSLGGNTEAFF
TGTGCCAGCAGCAGTTTAGGCGGGAACACTGAAGCTTTCTTT
>TRBJ1-2|-|TRBV5-6|few
CASSFDNHGYTF
TGTGCCAGCAGCTTCGACAATCATGGCTACACCTTC
>TRBJ2-7|TRBD1|TRBV5-1|few
CASSYGQGGTEQYF
TGCGCCAGCAGCTACGGACAGGGGGGGACGGAGCAGTACTTC
>TRBJ2-7|TRBD2|TRBV27|-
CASSTRTSGSRYEQYF
TGTGCCAGCAGTACGCGGACTAGCGGGAGCAGATACGAGCAGTACTTC
>TRBJ1-5|TRBD1|TRBV4-1|-
CASSRGQGGNQPQHF
TGCGCCAGCAGCCGTGGACAGGGTGGTAATCAGCCCCAGCATTTT
>TRBJ1-2|TRBD1|TRBV7-9|few
CASTGGIAGYTF
TGTGCCAGCACAGGGGGAATTGCTGGCTACACCTTC
>TRBJ1-2|TRBD1|TRBV9|-
CASSSRGRYGGYTF
TGTGCCAGCAGCTCAAGGGGGCGCTATGGTGGCTACACCTTC
>TRBJ1-3|TRBD1|TRBV6-5|-
CASMDRAGNTIYF
TGTGCCAGCATGGACAGGGCTGGAAACACCATATATTTT
>TRBJ2-1|-|TRBV27|few
CASTQPGLRGGNVDNEQFF
TGTGCCAGCACCCAGCCGGGACTCCGTGGGGGGAACGTCGACAATGAGCAGTTCTTC
>TRBJ2-7|-|TRBV5-1|-
CASSPRSRDYTYEQYF
TGCGCCAGCAGCCCGCGGAGCAGGGATTACACCTACGAGCAGTACTTC
>TRBJ2-4|-|TRBV5-5|-
CASSPWGLQEKNIQYF
TGTGCCAGCAGCCCGTGGGGGCTCCAAGAAAAAAACATTCAGTACTTC
>TRBJ1-5|-|TRBV2|-
CASTPNSNQPQHF
TGTGCCAGCACACCTAATAGCAATCAGCCCCAGCATTTT
>TRBJ1-1|-|TRBV7-3|once
CASSLLPSRVNTEAFF
TGTGCCAGCAGCTTACTCCCCTCCAGGGTGAACACTGAAGCTTTCTTT
>TRBJ2-7|TRBD1|TRBV5-1|-
CASSLGGQGTYEQYF
TGCGCCAGCAGCTTAGGAGGACAGGGGACCTACGAGCAGTACTTC
>TRBJ2-5|-|TRBV7-8|-
CASRQSLWEFRRETQYF
TGTGCCAGCAGGCAATCTTTATGGGAGTTTAGGCGAGAGACCCAGTACTTC
>TRBJ2-3|TRBD1|TRBV4-1|-
CASSQAGTGVDTQYF
TGCGCCAGCAGCCAAGCCGGGACAGGAGTGGATACGCAGTATTTT
>TRBJ2-7|-|TRBV11-3|-
CASSFRRDYEQYF
TGTGCCAGCAGCTTCCGACGGGACTACGAGCAGTACTTC
>TRBJ1-1|-|TRBV27|-
CASKRGGENTEAFF
TGTGCCAGTAAAAGAGGGGGGGAGAACACTGAAGCTTTCTTT
>TRBJ1-1|TRBD1|TRBV5-1|-
CASSLGTGPEAFF
TGCGCCAGCAGCTTGGGGACAGGACCTGAAGCTTTCTTT
>TRBJ1-3|-|TRBV12-3/TRBV12-4|-
CASSWDWGNTIYF
TGTGCCAGCAGTTGGGACTGGGGAAACACCATATATTTT
>TRBJ2-7|-|TRBV20-1|-
CSASGGPSYEQYF
TGCAGTGCTAGTGGGGGGCCGTCCTACGAGCAGTACTTC
>TRBJ1-6|-|TRBV5-1|-
CASSLEQGTNSPLHF
TGCGCCAGCAGCCTTGAACAGGGCACTAATTCACCCCTCCACTTT
>TRBJ2-1|-|TRBV7-9|-
CASSPDFPGGFF
TGTGCCAGCAGCCCGGACTTCCCCGGAGGGTTCTTC